This entry lists 32 T cell receptor beta chains sequenced from one sample in a study of blood T cell repertoires in COVID-19. Libraries were prepared by immunoSEQ multiplex PCR; TCRdb keeps only in-frame clonotypes and omits some of them. The sample has a few hundred thousand clones; about 84% are singletons. The specimen sequenced was peripheral blood. The origin of the receptors is a woman in her forties or fifties with acute or convalescent COVID-19.

This clone was seen only a few times. V is TRBV11-3 and J is TRBJ1-1; D call uncertain. Germline V lookup: CDR1 SGHNT, CDR2 YENEEA. The V gene lost 3 bases and the J gene lost 1 base, with 6 bases spanning the gap. The CDR3 loop spans 13 amino acids. The CDR3 DNA sequence: TGTGCCAGCAGCTTTGGAGCGAACACTGAAGCTTTCTTT. It yields the protein CASSFGANTEAFF.

The J gene is TRBJ1-1, the V gene TRBV7-8; no reliable D call. This CDR3 spans 15 amino acids. Trimming cost V 1 base and J 0 bases, with 9 bases left between them. CDR1 SGHVS and CDR2 FQNEAQ come from the germline V gene. The CDR3 DNA is TGTGCCAGCAGCTTAGAAGGAGCTATGAACACTGAAGCTTTCTTT. This translates into CASSLEGAMNTEAFF.

The V and J genes are TRBV27 and TRBJ2-7; the match to TRBD2 covers 7 bases. The CDR3 has 14 residues. Trimming took 8 bases from V and 1 from J; bases not matched to a gene: 8. Germline V gene lookup returns CDR1 MNHEY and CDR2 SMNVEV (reference sequence). The CDR3: CASSRGGGSYEQYF. The CDR3 coding sequence is TGTGCCAGCTCCCGCGGCGGGGGATCCTACGAGCAGTACTTC.

The rearrangement uses TRBV27 and TRBJ2-7; 8 nucleotides line up with TRBD2. The J segment lost 3 bases and the V segment lost 4 bases, leaving 14 bases of the junction unmatched. The CDR3 covers 17 residues. Germline CDR1 and CDR2: MNHEY and SMNVEV (reference sequence). Here the CDR3 DNA reads TGTGCCAGCAGTTCCAGCGGGGGCTACCTTTACGACTACGAGCAGTACTTC. Translating it yields CASSSSGGYLYDYEQYF.

The chain couples TRBV6-5 to TRBJ1-1, with D possibly matching TRBD1 (6 bases). The CDR3 sequence is 13 residues long. Germline V gene data show CDR1 as MNHEY and CDR2 as SVGAGI. The V gene lost 7 bases and the J gene lost 4 bases, with 13 bases spanning the gap. The CDR3 DNA reads TGTGCCAGCACACAGGGTCGTATCACTGAAGCTTTCTTT. The encoded protein is CASTQGRITEAFF.

The chain links TRBV9 to TRBJ2-1, with 7 bases lining up with TRBD1. CDR1 SGDLS and CDR2 YYNGEE come from the germline V gene. Trimming took 3 bases from V and 7 from J; bases not matched to a gene: 4. The CDR3 loop spans 13 amino acids. CDR3 coding DNA: TGTGCCAGCAGCGGACGACAGGGAAATGAGCAGTTCTTC. As protein: CASSGRQGNEQFF.

A single count supports this clone. CDR3 amino acids: CASSQDDRDTPEAFF. The DNA for the CDR3 is TGTGCCAGCAGCCAAGACGACAGGGATACTCCTGAAGCTTTCTTT. The chain links TRBV7-3 to TRBJ1-1; 7 bases match TRBD1. The junction had 12 bases not matched to a gene; V was cut back by 5 bases and J by 6 bases. Germline V gene data show CDR1 as SGHTA and CDR2 as FQGTGA. This CDR3 has 15 residues.

The rearrangement links TRBV6-4 to TRBJ1-1; D possibly corresponds to TRBD1 (5 bases). The CDR3 extends over 13 amino acids. V lost 2 bases to trimming and J lost 4 bases, with 8 bases between them. Germline CDR1 MRHNA, CDR2 SNTAGT. DNA of the CDR3: TGTGCCAGCAGTGACGACAGATTCACTGAAGCTTTCTTT. It codes for CASSDDRFTEAFF.

The chain has TRBV9 and TRBJ2-1; tentatively, D is TRBD1 (5 bases). Trimming stripped 0 bases from V and 5 bases from J, with 12 bases between. The germline gives CDR1 SGDLS, CDR2 YYNGEE. The CDR3 loop spans 15 amino acids. CDR3 in DNA: TGTGCCAGCAGCGTAGAATGGGGCGGCCACAATGAGCAGTTCTTC. Amino acids: CASSVEWGGHNEQFF.

J is TRBJ2-7 and V is TRBV9, with D maybe TRBD2 (6 bases). Trimming removed 3 bases at V and 4 bases at J, with 17 bases between. Germline loops: CDR1 SGDLS, CDR2 YYNGEE. This CDR3 has 15 amino acids. CDR3 region: CASSAGLPDPYEQYF. CDR3 in DNA: TGTGCCAGCAGCGCGGGACTTCCCGATCCTTACGAGCAGTACTTC.

The chain is built from TRBV7-9 and TRBJ2-7, with D perhaps TRBD1 (6 bases). The CDR3 runs 13 residues. V was pared by 5 bases and J by 0 bases, with 8 bases between. Per the germline V gene, CDR1 is SEHNR and CDR2 is FQNEAQ (reference sequence). The DNA of the CDR3 is TGTGCCAGCAGCCCGGACAGCTCCTACGAGCAGTACTTC. The encoded protein is CASSPDSSYEQYF. Together with reference TRBV7-9 and TRBJ2-7, the CDR3 gives the full variable domain: DTGVSQNPRHKITKRGQNVTFRCDPISEHNRLYWYRQTLGQGPEFLTYFQNEAQLEKSRLLSDRFSAERPKGSFSTLEIQRTEQGDSAMYLCASSPDSSYEQYFGPGTRLTVT.

The V and J genes are TRBV7-2 and TRBJ2-3, with 11 positions matching TRBD2. Looked up from germline, CDR1 is SGHTA and CDR2 is FQGNSA. J gave up 3 bases and V 3 bases, and 5 bases lay outside the gene matches. This CDR3 has 16 amino acids. The CDR3 sequence: CASSLTSGIFTDTQYF. CDR3 in DNA: TGTGCCAGCAGCTTGACTAGCGGGATTTTTACAGATACGCAGTATTTT.

The chain is built from TRBV30 and TRBJ2-1, with 15 positions matching TRBD2. Germline loops: CDR1 GTSNPN, CDR2 SVGIG (reference sequence). This CDR3 is built from 17 residues. J was trimmed by 2 bases and V by 4 bases; bases with no gene match: 6. In DNA, the CDR3 is TGTGCCTGGACTGGGACTAGCGGGAGGCTGACCTACAATGAGCAGTTCTTC. Amino acids: CAWTGTSGRLTYNEQFF.

The rearrangement links TRBV6-5 to TRBJ1-5, with D possibly TRBD1 on 5 matching bases. The CDR3 runs 13 residues. Trimming took off 9 bases at V and 6 bases at J, with 15 bases between the two ends. Germline V gene data show CDR1 as MNHEY and CDR2 as SVGAGI. The CDR3 is CASAALRGQPQHF. The CDR3 nucleotides read TGTGCCAGTGCGGCTTTAAGGGGTCAGCCCCAGCATTTT.

J is TRBJ2-3 and V is TRBV30, with D perhaps TRBD2 (6 bases). CDR1 is GTSNPN and CDR2 is SVGIG in the germline V gene (reference sequence). The CDR3 sequence is 15 residues long. Between the trimmed V and J ends, which lost 2 bases and 0 bases, there was a span of 12 bases. For the CDR3, the DNA is TGTGCCTGGAGTCGTCTAGCGAGGAGCACAGATACGCAGTATTTT. Its protein product is CAWSRLARSTDTQYF.

The rearrangement joins TRBV5-1 to TRBJ1-5; a weak D match, TRBD1 (5 bases). CDR3 length equals 15 residues. V was shortened by 0 bases and J by 1 base, with 8 bases between the two germline ends. Germline values: CDR1 SGHRS, CDR2 YFSETQ. CDR3 sequence reads: CASSLASGSNQPQHF. The CDR3 DNA is TGCGCCAGCAGCTTGGCCTCAGGGAGCAATCAGCCCCAGCATTTT.

This clone was observed once. The genes are TRBV7-2 and TRBJ2-3; D call uncertain. With 0 bases removed from V and 2 bases from J, the gap between germline ends came to 15 bases. This CDR3 region has 17 residues. CDR1 and CDR2 (germline): SGHTA, FQGNSA. The CDR3, as DNA: TGTGCCAGCAGCTTAGCGGCAGCTAGATTCGACACAGATACGCAGTATTTT. This gives the protein CASSLAAARFDTDTQYF.

In this sample, this clone turned up once. The junction shows a germline mismatch at one end, possibly a read error. The J gene is TRBJ1-3, the V gene TRBV7-8, with 8 bases fitting TRBD1. The CDR3 covers 17 residues. CDR1 is SGHVS, CDR2 FQNEAQ, per germline. The chain's CDR3 is CASSLAGQASSGNTIYF. The DNA for the CDR3 is TGTGCCAGCAGCCTAGCGGGACAGGCTAGCTCTGGAAACACCATATATTTT.

The rearrangement uses TRBV6-5 and TRBJ1-1; D remains ambiguous. Trimming took 6 bases from V and 1 from J, leaving 9 bases between them. This CDR3 is built from 13 residues. The V gene's germline CDR1 is MNHEY and CDR2 SVGAGI. This CDR3 is CASSQVGNTEAFF. The CDR3 DNA reads TGTGCCAGCAGCCAGGTCGGGAACACTGAAGCTTTCTTT.

This clone was seen a handful of times. V and J are TRBV13 and TRBJ1-3; the D is unclear. Trimming stripped 1 base from V and 0 bases from J, with 7 bases between. The germline V gene encodes CDR1 PRHDT and CDR2 FYEKMQ (reference sequence). This CDR3 has 15 amino acids. The DNA of the CDR3 is TGTGCCAGCAGCTTAGTGCCAGGCTCTGGAAACACCATATATTTT. It is translated as CASSLVPGSGNTIYF.

This chain joins TRBV29-1 and TRBJ1-5; possible D gene TRBD1, 5 bases. Germline values: CDR1 SQVTM, CDR2 ANQGSEA. The V end lost 4 bases, the J end lost 4 bases, and 8 bases lay between the germline ends. This CDR3 contains 12 residues. CDR3 DNA sequence: TGCAGCGTTGGAAACAGGAATCAGCCCCAGCATTTT. This sequence encodes CSVGNRNQPQHF. The variable domain in full, with the rest retrieved from reference TRBV29-1 and TRBJ1-5, is SAVISQKPSRDICQRGTSLTIQCQVDSQVTMMFWYRQQPGQSLTLIATANQGSEATYESGFVIDKFPISRPNLTFSTLTVSNMSPEDSSIYLCSVGNRNQPQHFGDGTRLSIL.

The V and J genes are TRBV24-1 and TRBJ1-5; 9 bases fit TRBD1. Germline values: CDR1 KGHDR, CDR2 SFDVKD. There are 18 residues in the CDR3. J gave up 5 bases and V 6 bases, and 16 bases lay outside the gene matches. The CDR3 DNA reads TGTGCCACCAGTAAAAGATCCGGGACAGGGCCCCTCGATCAGCCCCAGCATTTT. As protein: CATSKRSGTGPLDQPQHF.

The chain recombines TRBV18 with TRBJ1-1, with D possibly matching TRBD1 (6 bases). The CDR3 contains 14 residues. Germline V gene sequence: CDR1 KGHSH, CDR2 LQKENI. Deletions cut 3 bases from V and 0 bases from J, with 8 bases between. The CDR3 reads CASSPDRMNTEAFF. As DNA, the CDR3 is TGTGCCAGCTCACCGGACAGAATGAACACTGAAGCTTTCTTT. Drawing the rest from reference TRBV18 and TRBJ1-1, the complete variable domain is NAGVMQNPRHLVRRRGQEARLRCSPMKGHSHVYWYRQLPEEGLKFMVYLQKENIIDESGMPKERFSAEFPKEGPSILRIQQVVRGDSAAYFCASSPDRMNTEAFFGQGTRLTVV.

The rearrangement joins TRBV14 to TRBJ2-1; 8 bases line up with TRBD2. Trimming removed 1 base from V and 4 bases from J; junction bases left unmatched: 9. The CDR3 is 17 amino acids. Germline values: CDR1 SGHDN, CDR2 FVKESK. CDR3 sequence: CASSQGGGRPLYNEQFF. In DNA form, the CDR3 reads TGTGCCAGCAGCCAAGGCGGCGGGAGGCCCCTTTACAATGAGCAGTTCTTC.

CDR3 bases: TGCAGCGTTGAAGATCATACCGGGGAGCTGTTTTTT. Translating gives CSVEDHTGELFF. The chain employs TRBV29-1 and TRBJ2-2; D is ambiguous. The germline V gene encodes CDR1 SQVTM and CDR2 ANQGSEA. This CDR3 has 12 residues. V lost 0 bases, J lost 5 bases, and 4 bases lay in between.

The chain is built from TRBV7-2 and TRBJ2-5; 9 bases are shared with TRBD1. V was pared by 3 bases and J by 2 bases, with 4 bases of the junction left unmatched. This CDR3 region has 15 residues. Per germline, CDR1 SGHTA and CDR2 FQGNSA. This CDR3 reads CASSFQDRGQETQYF. CDR3 in DNA: TGTGCCAGCAGCTTCCAAGACAGGGGGCAAGAGACCCAGTACTTC.

The rearrangement joins TRBV6-1 to TRBJ1-2; a weak D match, TRBD1 (6 bases). Germline V gene data show CDR1 as MNHNS and CDR2 as SASEGT. CDR3 size: 15 residues. V lost 0 bases and J lost 4, with 12 bases in between. DNA of the CDR3: TGTGCCAGCAGTGAAGCTTGGGGGCTGATCTATGGCTACACCTTC. Translated, it gives CASSEAWGLIYGYTF.

The rearrangement links TRBV28 to TRBJ1-5, with 8 bases fitting TRBD1. Trimming at V came to 6 bases and at J to 7 bases, leaving 8 bases not matched to a gene. The CDR3 covers 14 residues. Germline-derived CDR1 and CDR2 are MDHEN and SYDVKM. In DNA, the CDR3 is TGTGCCAGCAGGCTGACAGGGGCTACGCAGCCCCAGCATTTT. It yields the protein CASRLTGATQPQHF.

This chain links TRBV7-3 with TRBJ2-2; unclear D gene. From germline, CDR1 is SGHTA and CDR2 FQGTGA. This CDR3 region has 13 residues. The V and J ends lost 1 base and 7 bases respectively, with 7 bases between them. This CDR3 reads CASSLSRVGELFF. Written as DNA, the CDR3 is TGTGCCAGCAGCTTAAGTCGAGTCGGGGAGCTGTTTTTT.

This clone was detected only a few times. The genes are TRBV5-1 and TRBJ2-1; 9 bases align to TRBD2. In germline, CDR1 is SGHRS, CDR2 YFSETQ. The CDR3 covers 14 residues. Losses at the gene ends were 4 bases for V and 5 bases for J; bases not matched to a gene: 4. DNA for the CDR3: TGCGCCAGCAGCAGGACTAGCGTGAACAATGAGCAGTTCTTC. Its translation: CASSRTSVNNEQFF. Full variable domain (rest looked up from reference TRBV5-1 and TRBJ2-1): KAGVTQTPRYLIKTRGQQVTLSCSPISGHRSVSWYQQTPGQGLQFLFEYFSETQRNKGNFPGRFSGRQFSNSRSEMNVSTLELGDSALYLCASSRTSVNNEQFFGPGTRLTVL.

This clone was found once. The chain is built from TRBV2 and TRBJ2-5; 7 bases fit TRBD1. V lost 7 bases and J lost 1; bases outside the gene matches: 6. CDR3 length equals 14 residues. Germline CDR1 and CDR2: SNHLY and FYNNEI. The CDR3 nucleotides are TGTGCCAGCACCCGACAGGGCCCCCAAGAGACCCAGTACTTC. It yields the protein CASTRQGPQETQYF.

This clone was seen only a few times. The chain employs TRBV19 and TRBJ1-1; D unresolved. This CDR3 has 13 residues. The V gene's germline CDR1 is LNHDA and CDR2 SQIVND (reference sequence). Deletions cut 7 bases from V and 2 bases from J, with 11 bases between. CDR3 region: CASKGGFNTEAFF. DNA of the CDR3: TGTGCCAGTAAGGGAGGGTTCAACACTGAAGCTTTCTTT.